The rows below give T cell receptor beta chains drawn from one sample of a study of CD8+CD57+ T cells in acquired aplastic anemia. TCRdb itself ran the reads through MiXCR, one entry per CDR3 protein. The sample includes more than 45,000 distinct CDR3 sequences, around two thirds seen only once; the top ten take roughly 34%. Source material: sorted CD4+, CD8+, or CD8+CD57+ T cells (not recorded which) from PBMCs. Receptors were obtained from a human donor in good health, serving as a control. Both conserved end residues are part of each CDR3. The D gene is left open where the match is weak. Expanded clones get a size class; other rows say once, few or many, or leave the size out.

j_gene: TRBJ2-1; abundance: few; v_gene: TRBV7-6; d_gene: TRBD2; CDR3nt: TGTGCCAGCAGCTTAAGGACTAGCGGGGGCTCTTACAATGAGCAGTTCTTC; CDR3aa: CASSLRTSGGSYNEQFF
j_gene: TRBJ2-7; abundance: -; v_gene: TRBV19; d_gene: -; CDR3nt: TGTGCCAGTAGTATAGACGACGGTGCCTACGAGCAGTACTTC; CDR3aa: CASSIDDGAYEQYF
j_gene: TRBJ1-3; abundance: -; v_gene: TRBV11-1; d_gene: TRBD1; CDR3nt: TGTGCCAGCAGCCGGACAGGGGGAAACGCTGGAAACACCATATATTTT; CDR3aa: CASSRTGGNAGNTIYF
j_gene: TRBJ2-1; abundance: medium-sized; v_gene: TRBV5-4; d_gene: TRBD2; CDR3nt: TGTGCCAGCAGCCTGGGACTTGGTAGCGGGTCCCTCTCCTACAATGAGCAGTTCTTC; CDR3aa: CASSLGLGSGSLSYNEQFF
j_gene: TRBJ1-3; abundance: -; v_gene: TRBV15; d_gene: -; CDR3nt: TGTGCCACCAGCCGAGCCCTAGGAAACACCATATATTTT; CDR3aa: CATSRALGNTIYF
j_gene: TRBJ2-5; abundance: -; v_gene: TRBV7-2; d_gene: -; CDR3nt: TGTGCCAGCGGCAAGGGGGGCCGGGAGACCCAGTACTTC; CDR3aa: CASGKGGRETQYF
j_gene: TRBJ2-1; abundance: -; v_gene: TRBV10-3; d_gene: -; CDR3nt: TGTGCCATCAAGGCCGCAACCTACAATGAGCAGTTCTTC; CDR3aa: CAIKAATYNEQFF
j_gene: TRBJ2-2; abundance: -; v_gene: TRBV24-1; d_gene: -; CDR3nt: TGTGCCACCAGTGGGCTTGGTGGACGCGGGGAGCTGGTTTTC; CDR3aa: CATSGLGGRGELVF
j_gene: TRBJ2-1; abundance: -; v_gene: TRBV6-7; d_gene: TRBD1; CDR3nt: TGTGCCAGCAGTTACGGGACAGGGGGCTCGAGTGAGCAGTTCTTC; CDR3aa: CASSYGTGGSSEQFF
j_gene: TRBJ1-4; abundance: few; v_gene: TRBV15; d_gene: TRBD1; CDR3nt: TGTGCCACCAGCAGAGGAAACAGGGGGGCAACTAATGAAAAACTGTTTTTT; CDR3aa: CATSRGNRGATNEKLFF
j_gene: TRBJ2-7; abundance: -; v_gene: TRBV2; d_gene: TRBD1; CDR3nt: TGTGCCACCTCGGGGGACAGGGACCGAGAGCAGTACTTC; CDR3aa: CATSGDRDREQYF
j_gene: TRBJ1-1; abundance: -; v_gene: TRBV7-9; d_gene: -; CDR3nt: TGCGCCAGCAGCTTAACGGACACTTCCTTCACTGAAGCTTTCTTT; CDR3aa: CASSLTDTSFTEAFF
j_gene: TRBJ2-5; abundance: few; v_gene: TRBV7-9; d_gene: -; CDR3nt: TGTGCCAGCAACAGGGGAGGTAGAGAGACCCAGTACTTC; CDR3aa: CASNRGGRETQYF
j_gene: TRBJ2-1; abundance: medium-sized; v_gene: TRBV15; d_gene: TRBD2; CDR3nt: TGTGCCACCAGTTTCCCCACGGGACTAGCAGTCAATGAGCAGTTCTTC; CDR3aa: CATSFPTGLAVNEQFF
j_gene: TRBJ2-1; abundance: -; v_gene: TRBV10-3; d_gene: TRBD1; CDR3nt: TGTGCCATCCGAGAGGGGACAGGAGGGGAGCAGTTCTTC; CDR3aa: CAIREGTGGEQFF
j_gene: TRBJ1-1; abundance: -; v_gene: TRBV2; d_gene: TRBD1; CDR3nt: TGTGCCAGCAGGGACAGGGGGGCTTTCTTT; CDR3aa: CASRDRGAFF
j_gene: TRBJ2-7; abundance: -; v_gene: TRBV2; d_gene: -; CDR3nt: TGTGCCAGCAGTGGACCCCCCGAGCAGTACTTC; CDR3aa: CASSGPPEQYF